Below are 24 T cell receptor beta chains sequenced from a single sample in a study of T-cell reconstitution after alpha-beta-depleted transplantation in children. Preparation of the TCRbeta library used unique molecular identifiers. TCRdb re-derived calls from the PCR reads in MiXCR, one entry per CDR3 protein. The repertoire holds about 340,000 distinct CDR3 sequences, with about 16% as singletons. Sequencing used PBMCs, mostly from graft donor cells, obtained 360 days after TCRalphabeta/CD19-depleted stem cell transplant. These receptor sequences come from a male patient aged 2 to 10 who had a stem cell transplant for acute lymphoblastic leukemia, so the T cells may come from the graft donor.

This clonotype has at least ten counts. The gene calls are TRBV13 and TRBJ2-3, with TRBD2 identical over 8 bases. This CDR3 contains 15 residues. With 3 bases clipped from V and 5 bases from J, the junction kept 7 bases outside the gene matches. The germline V gene has CDR1 PRHDT and CDR2 FYEKMQ (reference sequence). CDR3 region: CASSFTSGGGDTQYF. The CDR3 DNA reads TGTGCCAGCAGCTTTACTAGCGGAGGGGGAGATACGCAGTATTTT.

This rearrangement joins TRBV2 to TRBJ2-7, with TRBD2 matching over 10 bases. CDR1 is SNHLY and CDR2 is FYNNEI in the germline V gene. The CDR3 length is 15 residues. Losses at the gene ends were 4 bases for V and 1 base for J; bases not matched to a gene: 4. The DNA for the CDR3 is TGTGCCAGCAGTGGGACTAGCGGTCAATCCTACGAGCAGTACTTC. Its translation is CASSGTSGQSYEQYF.

The V gene is TRBV20-1, the J gene TRBJ2-7, with TRBD1 matching over 8 bases. CDR1 is DFQATT, CDR2 SNEGSKA, per germline (reference sequence). CDR3 length: 15 amino acids. V trimming: 0 bases; J trimming: 2 bases; junction bases outside the gene matches: 6. The CDR3 sequence: CSARDPGQGTYEQYF. CDR3 nucleotides: TGCAGTGCTAGAGACCCTGGACAGGGAACCTACGAGCAGTACTTC.

This clonotype came up many times. This rearrangement joins TRBV10-3 to TRBJ2-1; D might be TRBD2 (6 bases). This CDR3 is 12 amino acids long. The germline CDR1 and CDR2 sequences are ENHRY and SYGVKD. The V gene lost 5 bases and the J gene lost 5 bases, with 7 bases spanning the gap. The CDR3 region has the DNA TGTGCCATCAGTTTAGCGGACAATGAGCAGTTCTTC. Its translation: CAISLADNEQFF.

The chain links TRBV28 to TRBJ2-7; D might be TRBD2 (6 bases). V lost 2 bases and J 2 bases, leaving 16 bases between the germline ends. The CDR3 runs to 16 residues. The germline gives CDR1 MDHEN, CDR2 SYDVKM. The DNA of the CDR3 is TGTGCCAGCAGTTTAGCCGGGACTGGATCGACCTACGAGCAGTACTTC. It is translated as CASSLAGTGSTYEQYF.

This clonotype was seen only a few times. V is TRBV4-1 and J is TRBJ2-7, with D possibly TRBD1 on 6 matching bases. The CDR3 loop spans 14 amino acids. The germline V gene has CDR1 MGHRA and CDR2 YSYEKL. V lost 1 base, J lost 1 base, and 8 bases lay in between. This CDR3 reads CASSQVRGSYEQYF. For the CDR3, the DNA is TGCGCCAGCAGCCAAGTCAGGGGTTCCTACGAGCAGTACTTC.

The CDR3 protein is CASSLRFAGEYNEQFF. CDR3 nucleotides: TGTGCCAGCAGCTTAAGGTTTGCGGGAGAATACAATGAGCAGTTCTTC. The gene calls are TRBV7-3 and TRBJ2-1; 7 nucleotides agree with TRBD2. The germline gives CDR1 SGHTA, CDR2 FQGTGA. The CDR3 has 16 amino acids. Unmatched junction bases numbered 7, after V lost 1 base and J lost 4 bases.

In this sample, this clonotype turned up many times. V gene TRBV29-1 combines with J gene TRBJ1-2; TRBD1 matches 9 bases. This CDR3 comprises 13 residues. CDR1 and CDR2 from the germline V gene are SQVTM and ANQGSEA. V gave up 4 bases and J gave up 2 bases; unmatched junction bases: 2. DNA for the CDR3: TGCAGCGTTGGGGACAGGGCGAACTATGGCTACACCTTC. It encodes CSVGDRANYGYTF.

The chain joins TRBV28 to TRBJ2-7; 10 bases line up with TRBD1. CDR1 is MDHEN, CDR2 SYDVKM, per germline. The CDR3 length is 15 residues. V dropped 7 bases and J dropped 3; count of bases not matched to a gene: 9. The CDR3 spells CASNDRGLRYYEQYF. The CDR3 DNA is TGTGCCAGCAACGACAGGGGGCTCCGTTACTACGAGCAGTACTTC.

The sample holds many counts of this clonotype. The genes are TRBV29-1 and TRBJ2-7; TRBD2 is a possible D gene (6 bases). This CDR3 is 12 amino acids long. V was cut by 5 bases and J by 5 bases, with 13 bases left in between. CDR1 is SQVTM, CDR2 ANQGSEA, per germline. The CDR3 loop reads CSVIADYNEQYF. CDR3 bases: TGCAGCGTTATAGCGGACTATAACGAGCAGTACTTC.

The chain uses TRBV20-1 and TRBJ2-1, with D hard to call. V dropped 3 bases and J dropped 4 bases, with 16 bases sitting between them. Germline V gene sequence: CDR1 DFQATT, CDR2 SNEGSKA (reference sequence). The CDR3 runs 15 residues. The CDR3 nucleotides read TGCAGTGCTAGCACAACGGTTAGGCCTTACAATGAGCAGTTCTTC. Translated: CSASTTVRPYNEQFF.

This clonotype was counted only a few times. J is TRBJ2-7 and V is TRBV9; 8 nucleotides match TRBD2. CDR1 is SGDLS and CDR2 is YYNGEE in the germline V gene. V lost 4 bases to trimming and J lost 0 bases; unmatched junction nucleotides: 12. The CDR3 consists of 17 residues. The CDR3 DNA reads as TGTGCCAGCAGCCCGACCGGGGGGGGGCTAAGCTCCTACGAGCAGTACTTC. This translates into CASSPTGGGLSSYEQYF.

This clonotype showed up just a few times. The chain combines TRBV6-2 or TRBV6-3 with TRBJ2-6; D not certain. The CDR3 spans 13 residues. Per the germline V gene, CDR1 is MNHEY and CDR2 is SVGEGT. Between the trimmed V and J ends, which lost 7 bases and 1 base, there was a span of 5 bases. CDR3 nucleotide sequence: TGTGCCAGCAAAGTTTCTGGGGCCAACGTCCTGACTTTC. This encodes CASKVSGANVLTF.

This clonotype was seen only a few times. The V gene is TRBV12-3 or TRBV12-4, the J gene TRBJ2-7; D is unclear. The CDR3 covers 12 residues. V dropped 6 bases and J dropped 9 bases, with 15 bases sitting between them. The CDR3 reads CASSPGARGQYF. DNA of the CDR3: TGTGCCAGCAGCCCTGGAGCTAGAGGGCAGTACTTC.

The chain uses TRBV28 and TRBJ2-3; weak D call: TRBD2 (5 bases). The CDR3 runs 14 residues. From germline, CDR1 is MDHEN and CDR2 SYDVKM. Trimming pared 2 bases from V and 8 bases from J, leaving 14 bases between. The CDR3 region has the DNA TGTGCCAGCAGTTTAGGTCCCTTCGCGGGTACGCAGTATTTT. It codes for CASSLGPFAGTQYF.

The chain links TRBV30 to TRBJ2-7; tentative D call: TRBD1 (6 bases). The CDR3 runs 12 residues. The germline V gene has CDR1 GTSNPN and CDR2 SVGIG (reference sequence). The V end was cut by 7 bases, the J end by 0 bases, with 10 bases between. The CDR3: CALGQDSYEQYF. The CDR3 DNA reads TGTGCCTTGGGACAAGACTCCTACGAGCAGTACTTC. Using reference TRBV30 and TRBJ2-7 for the parts outside the CDR3, the full variable domain is SQTIHQWPATLVQPVGSPLSLECTVEGTSNPNLYWYRQAAGRGLQLLFYSVGIGQISSEVPQNLSASRPQDRQFILSSKKLLLSDSGFYLCALGQDSYEQYFGPGTRLTVT.

V gene TRBV14 combines with J gene TRBJ2-5; 9 positions match TRBD1. CDR1 is SGHDN, CDR2 FVKESK, per germline. CDR3 length equals 14 residues. The ends lost 3 bases at V and 5 bases at J; junction bases unmatched: 4. The CDR3 is CASSQGQGKETQYF. CDR3 nucleotide sequence: TGTGCCAGCAGCCAGGGACAGGGAAAGGAGACCCAGTACTTC.

The table lists this clonotype with a few counts. The V and J genes are TRBV18 and TRBJ2-5; D not resolved. CDR1 is KGHSH and CDR2 is LQKENI in the germline V gene. Trimming pared 0 bases from V and 2 bases from J, leaving 4 bases between. There are 13 residues in the CDR3. CDR3 region: CASSPPVQETQYF. The CDR3 DNA sequence: TGTGCCAGCTCACCACCGGTACAAGAGACCCAGTACTTC.

This clonotype was detected only a few times. The V and J genes are TRBV5-5 and TRBJ2-1; the D gene is possibly TRBD1 (5 bases). Trimming stripped 4 bases from V and 2 bases from J, with 16 bases between. The V gene's germline CDR1 is SGHKS and CDR2 YYEKEE (reference sequence). The CDR3 spans 16 residues. The CDR3 nucleotides read TGTGCCAGCAGCCCGCGACAGACCATTCCCTACAATGAGCAGTTCTTC. Protein: CASSPRQTIPYNEQFF.

This clonotype occurred a few times. V usage is TRBV20-1 and J usage is TRBJ2-7; a possible D gene is TRBD2 (6 bases). The CDR3 has 14 amino acids. Trimming took off 3 bases at V and 5 bases at J, with 17 bases between the two ends. The germline gives CDR1 DFQATT, CDR2 SNEGSKA (reference sequence). DNA of the CDR3: TGCAGTGCTAGGCGAAACGGGAGCCCCCACGAGCAGTACTTC. It specifies CSARRNGSPHEQYF.

This sequence joins TRBV19 and TRBJ2-2; 13 nucleotides line up with TRBD2. The CDR3 contains 14 residues. CDR1 and CDR2 from the germline V gene are LNHDA and SQIVND (reference sequence). The V segment lost 8 bases and the J segment 9 bases; nucleotides outside the gene matches: 6. The CDR3: CASRLAGGNRELFF. The DNA for the CDR3 is TGTGCCAGTCGACTAGCGGGAGGAAATAGGGAGCTGTTTTTT.

The genes are TRBV20-1 and TRBJ1-1; 9 bases are shared with TRBD1. The CDR3 extends over 16 amino acids. The junction had 10 bases not matched to a gene; V was cut back by 1 base and J by 4 bases. Germline V CDR1 and CDR2: DFQATT, SNEGSKA (reference sequence). In nucleotides, the CDR3 is TGCAGTGCTAGAGCCCGGGACAGGGTATCGAGCACTGAAGCTTTCTTT. Its translation: CSARARDRVSSTEAFF.

On this clonotype: A much more abundant neighbour one base away suggests this may be a read error. The chain employs TRBV20-1 and TRBJ1-5; the D is unclear. Trimming took 2 bases from V and 0 from J, leaving 8 bases between them. Germline V gene lookup returns CDR1 DFQATT and CDR2 SNEGSKA (reference sequence). This CDR3 region has 14 residues. For the CDR3, the DNA is TGCAGTGCTAGAAGCAGTAATAGCAATCAGCCCCAGCATTTT. Encoded protein: CSARSSNSNQPQHF.

The sample holds many counts of this clonotype. The chain carries TRBV10-3 and TRBJ2-3; perhaps TRBD2 as D (6 bases). This CDR3 region has 13 residues. The germline V and J ends were trimmed by 11 bases and 1 base, with 13 bases remaining between them. Looked up from germline, CDR1 is ENHRY and CDR2 is SYGVKD. DNA for the CDR3: TGTGCCGTGGGACTCGAGGGCACAGATACGCAGTATTTT. Residues: CAVGLEGTDTQYF.